This T cell receptor beta chain comes out of a study of blood T cells in healthy people across ages. Whole-study findings and limits: Unknown CMV status may confound age-related changes in expanded clones.

Donors ranged from roughly 6 to 100 years old and were healthy Caucasians in Russia. The amount of total RNA extracted per sample was at least 5.5 micrograms. A second PCR, run for about 6 to 12 cycles, used a sample-barcoded 5' primer plus a J-beta primer mix. From the 5' RACE reads, TCRdb called clonotypes with MiXCR, one entry per CDR3 protein. The table records roughly 1.7 million distinct CDR3 sequences, 30% to 40% of them present only once. The germline V gene has CDR1 DFQATT and CDR2 SNEGSKA (reference sequence). The CDR3 runs to 14 residues. The ends were cut back, 5 bases at V and 2 bases at J, with 15 bases in the middle. Of note for this clonotype: The target antigen is unknown.

This chain uses TRBV20-1 with TRBJ2-5; no clear D gene. The source of this sequence is a woman younger than 45 in good health. The sample taken for sequencing was blood. The CDR3 nucleotides read TGCAGTGCTTGGAAATCATCAGAACAAGAGACCCAGTACTTC. It yields the protein CSAWKSSEQETQYF.